The rows below give T cell receptor beta chains drawn from one sample of a study of early T cells in non-severe SARS-CoV-2 infection. TCRdb redid the calling of the 5' RACE reads with MiXCR, one entry per CDR3 protein. The sample lists roughly 72,000 distinct CDR3 sequences; around 11% were seen once. Specimen: whole blood, collected at baseline. Receptor source: an adult who was a healthcare worker with PCR-confirmed SARS-CoV-2 infection or an uninfected control (not recorded which). The CDR3 runs from the conserved cysteine through the conserved F or W. Each record gives: D gene, clone size, V gene, J gene, CDR3 protein, CDR3 DNA. A D gene is named only where the DNA matches it firmly. The listing skips clone size in some rows; elsewhere it reads once, few, many or a size class.

TRBD1	few	TRBV14	TRBJ1-2	CASSHRDRGLYGYTF	TGTGCCAGCAGCCACCGGGACAGGGGCCTCTATGGCTACACCTTC
.	few	TRBV21-1	TRBJ1-2	CASIRFPADYGYTF	TGTGCCAGCATCCGGTTTCCTGCGGACTATGGCTACACCTTC
.	few	TRBV7-2	TRBJ2-5	CASSFSETQYF	TGTGCCAGCAGCTTTAGCGAGACCCAGTACTTC
TRBD1	few	TRBV6-5	TRBJ1-5	CASSYGPQGGNQPQHF	TGTGCCAGCAGTTACGGTCCACAGGGGGGCAATCAGCCCCAGCATTTT
.	many	TRBV6-5	TRBJ2-1	CASSRKGGYNEQFF	TGTGCCAGCAGTCGGAAAGGGGGATACAATGAGCAGTTCTTC
.	.	TRBV25-1	TRBJ2-7	CASSVGRPGAEQYF	TGTGCCAGCAGTGTCGGAAGGCCGGGGGCCGAGCAGTACTTC
.	many	TRBV25-1	TRBJ2-1	CASSEYSGEQFF	TGTGCCAGCAGTGAATATTCGGGGGAGCAGTTCTTC
.	.	TRBV2	TRBJ2-5	CAGGRPIQETQYF	TGTGCCGGGGGGAGACCGATCCAAGAGACCCAGTACTTC
TRBD2	many	TRBV7-2	TRBJ2-1	CASSLAQLAGDNEQFF	TGTGCCAGCAGCTTAGCGCAACTAGCGGGGGACAATGAGCAGTTCTTC
.	.	TRBV28	TRBJ1-5	CASSPRTKGVNQPQHF	TGTGCCAGCAGTCCCCGGACCAAGGGGGTGAATCAGCCCCAGCATTTT
.	.	TRBV7-8	TRBJ2-1	CASSAGHSEQFF	TGTGCCAGCAGCGCAGGACACAGTGAGCAGTTCTTC
TRBD1	many	TRBV12-3/TRBV12-4	TRBJ1-5	CASSRDPGGNQPQHF	TGTGCCAGCAGTCGAGACCCAGGGGGAAATCAGCCCCAGCATTTT
TRBD1	few	TRBV7-9	TRBJ2-1	CASSLGTGSNEQFF	TGTGCCAGCAGCTTAGGGACAGGGAGTAATGAGCAGTTCTTC
TRBD1	many	TRBV18	TRBJ2-5	CASSLTGEETQYF	TGTGCCAGCTCACTCACAGGGGAAGAGACCCAGTACTTC
TRBD2	many	TRBV11-2	TRBJ2-3	CASSQRGGTDTQYF	TGTGCCAGCAGCCAGCGGGGGGGCACAGATACGCAGTATTTT
.	.	TRBV5-6	TRBJ2-7	CASSLKRGFSEQYF	TGTGCCAGCAGCTTGAAGAGGGGGTTCAGCGAGCAGTACTTC
.	few	TRBV7-2	TRBJ2-2	CASSVPLNTGELFF	TGTGCCAGCAGCGTCCCCCTGAACACCGGGGAGCTGTTTTTT
.	many	TRBV18	TRBJ1-2	CASSPEVTNYGYTF	TGTGCCAGCTCACCGGAGGTGACTAACTATGGCTACACCTTC
.	few	TRBV1	TRBJ2-5	CTSSPDPQLAVGETQYF	TGCACCAGCAGCCCAGACCCCCAACTAGCGGTTGGAGAGACCCAGTACTTC
.	.	TRBV20-1	TRBJ2-7	CSATPRGNNYEQYF	TGCAGTGCTACCCCCCGGGGGAACAACTACGAGCAGTACTTC
.	.	TRBV3-1	TRBJ2-3	CASSQQLMRAGTQYF	TGTGCCAGCAGCCAACAACTAATGAGAGCGGGTACGCAGTATTTT
TRBD2	.	TRBV7-2	TRBJ2-3	CASSPGLAGARTDTQYF	TGTGCCAGCAGCCCCGGACTAGCGGGGGCCCGCACAGATACGCAGTATTTT
.	few	TRBV7-2	TRBJ1-1	CASSLAVESEAFF	TGTGCCAGCAGCTTAGCAGTTGAGAGTGAAGCTTTCTTT
TRBD1	many	TRBV11-3	TRBJ1-1	CASSLSRQGGHTEAFF	TGTGCCAGCAGCTTGAGCCGACAGGGGGGTCACACTGAAGCTTTCTTT
.	few	TRBV18	TRBJ1-2	CASSPPERAGYTF	TGTGCCAGCTCACCACCGGAAAGGGCCGGATACACCTTC
.	many	TRBV5-8	TRBJ2-1	CASSIHPQKLSYNEQFF	TGTGCCAGCAGCATCCACCCACAGAAACTCTCCTACAATGAGCAGTTCTTC
.	.	TRBV19	TRBJ2-2	CASRQGSNTGELFF	TGTGCCAGTAGGCAGGGGTCGAACACCGGGGAGCTGTTTTTT
.	few	TRBV10-1	TRBJ1-1	CASRADRAGNTEAFF	TGCGCCAGCAGAGCCGACAGAGCGGGGAACACTGAAGCTTTCTTT
.	many	TRBV19	TRBJ2-1	CASSMTVANEQFF	TGTGCCAGTAGTATGACCGTAGCGAATGAGCAGTTCTTC
.	.	TRBV7-9	TRBJ1-2	CASSPSPYGYTF	TGTGCCAGCAGCCCGAGTCCCTATGGCTACACCTTC
TRBD2	many	TRBV7-8	TRBJ2-7	CASSYQATSGYEQYF	TGTGCCAGCAGCTACCAGGCGACTAGCGGCTACGAGCAGTACTTC
TRBD1	.	TRBV29-1	TRBJ2-7	CSVSGTDSYEQYF	TGCAGCGTTAGTGGGACAGATTCCTACGAGCAGTACTTC
.	.	TRBV12-3/TRBV12-4	TRBJ1-2	CASIPSTRNYGYTF	TGTGCCAGCATCCCATCCACGAGAAACTATGGCTACACCTTC
.	.	TRBV4-1	TRBJ1-2	CASSQDHNTNYGYTF	TGCGCCAGCAGCCAAGATCACAACACAAACTATGGCTACACCTTC
.	.	TRBV28	TRBJ2-1	CASSLWGVYNEQFF	TGTGCCAGCAGTTTGTGGGGAGTCTACAATGAGCAGTTCTTC
.	few	TRBV20-1	TRBJ2-7	CSARVVRTTLGGEQYF	TGCAGTGCTAGGGTAGTTCGGACTACCCTAGGAGGCGAGCAGTACTTC
.	.	TRBV19	TRBJ1-2	CASSPNGYGYTF	TGTGCCAGTAGTCCCAATGGGTATGGCTACACCTTC
.	few	TRBV2	TRBJ1-5	CASRGYNQPQHF	TGTGCCAGCAGGGGTTACAATCAGCCCCAGCATTTT
.	.	TRBV29-1	TRBJ1-3	CSVVGWNTIYF	TGCAGCGTTGTCGGTTGGAACACCATATATTTT
.	.	TRBV6-2/TRBV6-3	TRBJ1-5	CASSSLGVWNQPQHF	TGTGCCAGCAGTTCCTTGGGGGTTTGGAATCAGCCCCAGCATTTT
.	.	TRBV7-6	TRBJ1-3	CASRRTVVGNTIYF	TGTGCCAGCAGGAGGACAGTTGTCGGAAACACCATATATTTT
.	.	TRBV27	TRBJ2-7	CASSSHPLYEQYF	TGTGCCAGCAGTTCCCACCCTCTCTACGAGCAGTACTTC
TRBD1	.	TRBV27	TRBJ1-6	CASSLGTGKNSPLHF	TGTGCCAGCAGTTTGGGGACAGGGAAGAATTCACCCCTCCACTTT
TRBD1	.	TRBV20-1	TRBJ2-1	CSVTQGAREQFF	TGCAGTGTCACACAGGGGGCACGGGAGCAGTTCTTC
TRBD2	.	TRBV18	TRBJ2-1	CASSPERGPYNEQFF	TGTGCCAGCTCACCCGAGCGGGGTCCCTACAATGAGCAGTTCTTC
.	.	TRBV3-1	TRBJ1-1	CASSQGRSGNTEAFF	TGTGCCAGCAGCCAAGGACGTAGTGGTAACACTGAAGCTTTCTTT
TRBD2	many	TRBV28	TRBJ2-3	CASSSWTSGGADTQYF	TGTGCCAGCAGCTCTTGGACTAGCGGGGGGGCAGATACGCAGTATTTT
.	.	TRBV28	TRBJ2-1	CASSSRYNEQFF	TGTGCCAGCAGCTCACGCTACAATGAGCAGTTCTTC
.	.	TRBV14	TRBJ2-4	CASSPRPLLGQIQF	TGTGCCAGCAGCCCCCGGCCCTTACTAGGACAGATCCAGTTC
TRBD1	few	TRBV19	TRBJ1-2	CASSIELPVGTVYNGYTF	TGTGCCAGTAGTATTGAATTACCGGTTGGGACAGTCTATAATGGCTACACCTTC
.	.	TRBV5-1	TRBJ2-3	CASRATGVLTDTQYF	TGCGCCAGCAGGGCGACGGGGGTCCTCACAGATACGCAGTATTTT
TRBD1	.	TRBV10-3	TRBJ1-3	CAISQGDGAIYF	TGTGCCATCAGCCAGGGGGACGGGGCCATATATTTT
.	few	TRBV4-1	TRBJ2-1	CASSFPSRGEQFF	TGCGCCAGCAGCTTCCCTTCCCGGGGGGAGCAGTTCTTC
TRBD1	few	TRBV10-3	TRBJ2-4	CAIRPGTGADIQYF	TGTGCCATCAGGCCAGGCACAGGGGCTGACATTCAGTACTTC